This is a list of T cell receptor beta chains from one sample in a study of cytomegalovirus exposure and HLA in healthy donors. Assay used: immunoSEQ multiplex PCR; TCRdb lists only in-frame clones, some missing. The sample includes about 170,000 clones, about 80% of them seen just once. The sequenced sample consisted of PBMCs. These TCRs come from a woman aged 25 to 45 in good health and CMV-seropositive. CDR3s include the opening cysteine and the closing phenylalanine or tryptophan. D genes are given only for firm matches. Size is stated for part of the rows, as once, few or many counts, or as a class when the clone is expanded.

clone_size | j_call | d_call | cdr3_length | v_call | cdr3_nt | cdr3_aa
few | TRBJ2-5 | - | 14 | TRBV18 | TGTGCCAGCTCACGGACAGAAAACCAAGAGACCCAGTACTTC | CASSRTENQETQYF
- | TRBJ1-1 | TRBD1 | 14 | TRBV29-1 | TGCAGCGTTGTGGGGCAGGGGGCAGGAACTGAAGCTTTCTTT | CSVVGQGAGTEAFF
- | TRBJ2-1 | TRBD2 | 16 | TRBV4-3 | TGCGCCAGCAGCCAAAGACTAGCGAATACCTACAATGAGCAGTTCTTC | CASSQRLANTYNEQFF
once | TRBJ2-5 | TRBD2 | 13 | TRBV12-5 | TGTGCTAGTGGTCGAGCGGGGGGAGAGACCCAGTACTTC | CASGRAGGETQYF
- | TRBJ2-7 | TRBD1 | 17 | TRBV7-8 | TGTGCCAGCAGCTTAGTATTCGGGACAGGGGGCTCGACGGAGCAGTACTTC | CASSLVFGTGGSTEQYF
few | TRBJ2-7 | TRBD1 | 15 | TRBV7-6 | TGTGCCAGCAGCTGGGGGGACAGGGGTTCCTACGAGCAGTACTTC | CASSWGDRGSYEQYF
- | TRBJ1-2 | TRBD1 | 17 | TRBV19 | TGTGCCAGTACCAAATGGGGGACAGGGGGCGTAAACTATGGCTACACCTTC | CASTKWGTGGVNYGYTF
few | TRBJ1-1 | - | 16 | TRBV25-1 | TGTGCCAGCAGTGAATACTCGGGTAGGGGGAAAACTGAAGCTTTCTTT | CASSEYSGRGKTEAFF
- | TRBJ1-1 | - | 13 | TRBV10-3 | TGTGCCATCGAAAACCCCCTAAACACTGAAGCTTTCTTT | CAIENPLNTEAFF
- | TRBJ2-7 | TRBD2 | 15 | TRBV7-2 | TGTGCCAGCAGCTCAGGACTAGCGGGAGTTCAGGAGCAGTACTTC | CASSSGLAGVQEQYF
- | TRBJ1-3 | TRBD1 | 15 | TRBV30 | TGTGCCTGGAGTGAACAGGGGGCTTTTGGAAACACCATATATTTT | CAWSEQGAFGNTIYF
- | TRBJ2-7 | TRBD1 | 12 | TRBV11-2 | TGTGCCAGCAGCTCGACAGGGATAGAGCAGTACTTC | CASSSTGIEQYF
- | TRBJ2-5 | - | 15 | TRBV19 | TGTGCCAGTGGGGATCCACTAGACCTAAAAGAGACCCAGTACTTC | CASGDPLDLKETQYF
few | TRBJ1-1 | - | 12 | TRBV5-4 | TGTGCCAGCTCCGGGAGCCGGGCTGAAGCTTTCTTT | CASSGSRAEAFF
- | TRBJ2-1 | - | 14 | TRBV28 | TGTGCCAGCAGTTTTTTACAGGGTTACAATGAGCAGTTCTTC | CASSFLQGYNEQFF
- | TRBJ1-4 | TRBD1 | 14 | TRBV28 | TGTGCCAGAAACACCGGGACAGGCGATGAAAAACTGTTTTTT | CARNTGTGDEKLFF
- | TRBJ2-7 | - | 12 | TRBV2 | TGTGCCAGTAGAGGACTGGTCTACGAGCAGTACTTC | CASRGLVYEQYF
- | TRBJ2-3 | - | 12 | TRBV7-9 | TGTGCCAGCAGCCCTCAGCGGGATACGCAGTATTTT | CASSPQRDTQYF
- | TRBJ2-7 | TRBD2 | 16 | TRBV14 | TGTGCCAGCAGCCAAGTAGGTAGCGGGAGGGCCCACGAGCAGTACTTC | CASSQVGSGRAHEQYF
- | TRBJ2-1 | TRBD2 | 16 | TRBV14 | TGTGCCAGCAGTTTAGTAGCGGGAGGCCTCGAGGGTGAGCAGTTCTTC | CASSLVAGGLEGEQFF
- | TRBJ1-1 | - | 11 | TRBV4-1 | TGCGCCAGCAGCACCGGGAGCCAAGCTTTCTTT | CASSTGSQAFF
once | TRBJ2-2 | TRBD2 | 16 | TRBV28 | TGTGCCAGCAGCTTGACGACTAGCGGGAGTACCGGGGAGCTGTTTTTT | CASSLTTSGSTGELFF
- | TRBJ2-1 | TRBD2 | 13 | TRBV4-3 | TGCGCCAGCAGCCCCACTACGGGAGGGGAGCAGTTCTTC | CASSPTTGGEQFF
- | TRBJ1-1 | - | 13 | TRBV2 | TGTGCCACCCCGGAGGGTGAGAACACTGAAGCTTTCTTT | CATPEGENTEAFF
- | TRBJ1-5 | - | 11 | TRBV6-6 | TGTGCCAGCAGGACAACTCAGCCCCAGCATTTT | CASRTTQPQHF
- | TRBJ1-5 | TRBD1 | 16 | TRBV19 | TGTGCCAGTAGCCCCTCTAGGACAGGTAGCAATCAGCCCCAGCATTTT | CASSPSRTGSNQPQHF
- | TRBJ1-4 | - | 15 | TRBV5-4 | TGTGCCAGCAGCGAGGGACTAACAGTTAATGAAAAACTGTTTTTT | CASSEGLTVNEKLFF
- | TRBJ1-5 | - | 15 | TRBV28 | TGTGCCAGCAGTTTAGTCCATGTTAGCAATCAGCCCCAGCATTTT | CASSLVHVSNQPQHF
- | TRBJ2-6 | TRBD2 | 15 | TRBV5-6 | TGTGCCAGCAGCACGAGGGAGGGGGGGGCCAACGTCCTGACTTTC | CASSTREGGANVLTF
few | TRBJ1-3 | - | 16 | TRBV7-2 | TGTGCCAGCAGCGTGACAGGTTCGAGCTCTGGAAACACCATATATTTT | CASSVTGSSSGNTIYF
- | TRBJ2-7 | - | 15 | TRBV7-3 | TGTGCCAGCAGCTTACCGCAGTGGCTGGCCTACGAGCAGTACTTC | CASSLPQWLAYEQYF
- | TRBJ2-3 | - | 15 | TRBV9 | TGTGCCAGCAGCGTAGGTGGGGGACAACCAGATACGCAGTATTTT | CASSVGGGQPDTQYF
- | TRBJ1-2 | TRBD1 | 13 | TRBV28 | TGTGCCAGCAAGTCGCCCAAGACAGGGGACCACACCTTC | CASKSPKTGDHTF
- | TRBJ1-5 | TRBD1 | 14 | TRBV30 | TGTGCCTGGAGCCCAGGACAGGGCAATCAGCCCCAGCATTTT | CAWSPGQGNQPQHF
- | TRBJ2-3 | - | 16 | TRBV6-1 | TGTGCCAGCAGTGAAGGGGTAGCGGCTAACACAGATACGCAGTATTTT | CASSEGVAANTDTQYF
once | TRBJ2-2 | TRBD1 | 16 | TRBV11-3 | TGTGCCAGCAGCCCGGGGACAGGGGGCCGGACCGGGGAGCTGTTTTTT | CASSPGTGGRTGELFF
- | TRBJ1-5 | TRBD1 | 16 | TRBV4-1 | TGCGCCAGCAGCCTACTACCGACAGGGATTCTTCAGCCCCAGCATTTT | CASSLLPTGILQPQHF
few | TRBJ1-5 | - | 14 | TRBV18 | TGTGCCAGCTCACCTTCTCGGGCGGGACAGCCCCAGCATTTT | CASSPSRAGQPQHF
few | TRBJ1-5 | - | 15 | TRBV4-1 | TGCGCCAGCAGCCAAGAAATTACAGGACGCCAGCCCCAGCATTTT | CASSQEITGRQPQHF
- | TRBJ2-5 | - | 12 | TRBV7-6 | TGTGCCAGCAGCTCACTCCAAGAGACCCAGTACTTC | CASSSLQETQYF
- | TRBJ2-1 | TRBD2 | 20 | TRBV19 | TGTGCCAGTAGCCAACGAACGGGACTAGCGGGAGTGTCTGTATACAATGAGCAGTTCTTC | CASSQRTGLAGVSVYNEQFF
- | TRBJ2-7 | - | 15 | TRBV6-1 | TGTGCCAGCAGTGGAGGGACATCCTTCTCCTACGAGCAGTACTTC | CASSGGTSFSYEQYF
- | TRBJ1-4 | - | 13 | TRBV18 | TGTGCCAGCATCCGGGACATAGGTGAAAAACTGTTTTTT | CASIRDIGEKLFF
- | TRBJ2-1 | TRBD2 | 13 | TRBV9 | TGTGCCAGCAGCGTGACTAGCGGGAGTGAGCAGTTCTTC | CASSVTSGSEQFF
- | TRBJ2-7 | TRBD1 | 13 | TRBV29-1 | TGCAGCGTTCGGACAGGGGGCAACTACGAGCAGTACTTC | CSVRTGGNYEQYF
- | TRBJ1-2 | - | 12 | TRBV11-2 | TGTGCCAGCAGCTTATCGGGGGGCGGCTACACCTTC | CASSLSGGGYTF
- | TRBJ2-7 | - | 14 | TRBV7-9 | TGTGCCAGCAGCTCTCCTACAGGTACCTACGAGCAGTACTTC | CASSSPTGTYEQYF
- | TRBJ2-7 | TRBD2 | 16 | TRBV5-6 | TGTGCCAGCAGCGAAATCGAGGGGCGGGAGGTCAACGAGCAGTACTTC | CASSEIEGREVNEQYF
- | TRBJ2-7 | - | 15 | TRBV9 | TGTGCCAGCAGCGCCATGGAGAGCCAGACTACGGGGCAGTACTTC | CASSAMESQTTGQYF
- | TRBJ2-1 | TRBD1 | 15 | TRBV5-1 | TGCGCCAGCAGCTCCCAGGGGGTAGCAGTCAATGAGCAGTTCTTC | CASSSQGVAVNEQFF